A single sample is the source of the 13 T cell receptor beta chains below, sequenced in a study of shared clonotypes between healthy human individuals. The table came from immunoSEQ multiplex PCR; TCRdb's copy has only in-frame clones and leaves some out. The sample has over a million clones; around 98.5% are singletons. Sequences were obtained from naive CD4+ T cells sorted from blood. Subset: CD45RA+ positively selected. These receptors came from a man between 25 and 39 years old in good health.

As DNA, the CDR3 is TGTGCCAGTAGTATGCCCCGTCTCGGCGTTTACAATGAGCAGTTCTTC. Amino acid sequence: CASSMPRLGVYNEQFF. The chain employs TRBV19 and TRBJ2-1; no reliable D call. Trimming took 3 bases from V and 4 from J, leaving 16 bases between them. CDR1 and CDR2 from the germline V gene are LNHDA and SQIVND (reference sequence). The CDR3 runs 16 residues.

This clone has just a few counts. The same CDR3 is also encoded by other DNA sequences in this sample. The chain uses TRBV2 and TRBJ2-7, with D tentatively TRBD1 (5 bases). Germline V gene lookup returns CDR1 SNHLY and CDR2 FYNNEI. V lost 3 bases and J lost 3, with 6 bases in between. The CDR3 is 12 residues long. CDR3 in amino acids: CASSDDSYEQYF. The CDR3 DNA sequence: TGTGCCAGCAGTGACGACAGCTACGAGCAGTACTTC.

This clone was detected once. V gene TRBV14 combines with J gene TRBJ2-6; D is unresolved. This CDR3 has 18 amino acids. V lost 2 bases to trimming and J lost 0 bases, with 14 bases between them. Germline-derived CDR1 and CDR2 are SGHDN and FVKESK. The CDR3 loop is CASSQYARWISGANVLTF. DNA of the CDR3: TGTGCCAGCAGCCAATATGCCAGGTGGATCTCTGGGGCCAACGTCCTGACTTTC.

This chain joins TRBV29-1 and TRBJ2-7, with D possibly matching TRBD1 (5 bases). CDR1 is SQVTM, CDR2 ANQGSEA, per germline. V lost 6 bases and J lost 0, with 15 bases in between. CDR3 length: 14 residues. CDR3 loop: CSVVRAESSYEQYF. CDR3 DNA sequence: TGCAGCGTGGTCAGGGCGGAAAGCTCCTACGAGCAGTACTTC.

The chain links TRBV6-5 to TRBJ2-4; 7 bases align to TRBD1. The CDR3 covers 13 residues. Germline V CDR1 and CDR2: MNHEY, SVGAGI. V was clipped by 2 bases and J by 6 bases; unmatched bases: 1. The chain's CDR3 is CASSYRQGNIQYF. In DNA, the CDR3 is TGTGCCAGCAGTTACAGACAGGGAAACATTCAGTACTTC.

The chain recombines TRBV9 with TRBJ1-3; D gene unclear. The V end lost 1 base, the J end lost 3 bases, and 5 bases lay between the germline ends. The CDR3 covers 13 residues. Germline V gene lookup returns CDR1 SGDLS and CDR2 YYNGEE. In DNA, the CDR3 is TGTGCCAGCAGCGTAATGGGTGGAAACACCATATATTTT. Translation: CASSVMGGNTIYF.

The gene calls are TRBV7-2 and TRBJ1-1; 8 positions agree with TRBD1. The CDR3 length is 16 residues. The germline CDR1 and CDR2 sequences are SGHTA and FQGNSA. J lost 0 bases, V lost 2 bases, and 5 bases had no gene match. The CDR3 sequence is CASSLYQGAMNTEAFF. The CDR3 DNA reads as TGTGCCAGCAGCTTATACCAGGGGGCGATGAACACTGAAGCTTTCTTT.

The V gene is TRBV5-4, the J gene TRBJ2-7; D may be TRBD1 (6 bases). Trimming left V 0 bases short and J 0 bases short, with 22 bases between. Germline CDR1 SGHNT, CDR2 YYREEE (reference sequence). This CDR3 is 19 amino acids long. The CDR3 loop is CASSLVTRTGQLSSYEQYF. CDR3 DNA: TGTGCCAGCAGCTTGGTAACCCGGACGGGACAATTAAGCTCCTACGAGCAGTACTTC.

This chain connects TRBV7-9 to TRBJ2-3; TRBD1 is a possible D gene (5 bases). The CDR3 spans 14 residues. Germline CDR1 SEHNR, CDR2 FQNEAQ (reference sequence). The ends were cut back, 5 bases at V and 3 bases at J, with 12 bases in the middle. CDR3 sequence (DNA): TGTGCCAGCAGCCGGGCAGGGCTAACAGATACGCAGTATTTT. This sequence encodes CASSRAGLTDTQYF. Using reference TRBV7-9 and TRBJ2-3 for the parts outside the CDR3, the full variable domain is DTGVSQNPRHKITKRGQNVTFRCDPISEHNRLYWYRQTLGQGPEFLTYFQNEAQLEKSRLLSDRFSAERPKGSFSTLEIQRTEQGDSAMYLCASSRAGLTDTQYFGPGTRLTVL.

The chain is built from TRBV5-1 and TRBJ2-1, with 8 bases that match TRBD2. CDR1 is SGHRS, CDR2 YFSETQ, per germline. Trimming took 0 bases from V and 0 from J; bases not matched to a gene: 8. The CDR3 totals 18 residues. CDR3 bases: TGCGCCAGCAGCTTGGGAGTTGGCGGGAGGACCTCCTACAATGAGCAGTTCTTC. It specifies CASSLGVGGRTSYNEQFF.

V is TRBV10-2 and J is TRBJ1-5; D not resolved. CDR1 and CDR2 (germline): WSHSY, SAAADI. The CDR3 is made up of 12 amino acids. Trimming removed 1 base at V and 7 bases at J, with 5 bases between. The CDR3 region is CASSEFGQPQHF. The CDR3 bases are TGCGCCAGCAGTGAGTTCGGGCAGCCCCAGCATTTT.

With respect to this clone: This specimen includes other DNA sequences encoding the same CDR3. The rearrangement uses TRBV5-1 and TRBJ2-3; 7 bases agree with TRBD2. V shed 2 bases and J 2 bases; nucleotides not matched to a gene: 8. The CDR3 is 16 residues long. Germline V gene sequence: CDR1 SGHRS, CDR2 YFSETQ. The CDR3 bases are TGCGCCAGCAGCTTACGGACTAGTGGAGTCACAGATACGCAGTATTTT. As protein: CASSLRTSGVTDTQYF.

This chain joins TRBV6-1 and TRBJ1-2; tentative D call: TRBD1 (5 bases). The CDR3 spans 14 residues. Germline lookup yields CDR1 MNHNS and CDR2 SASEGT. Trimming took 5 bases from V and 11 from J, leaving 21 bases between them. The CDR3 nucleotides read TGTGCCAGCAGTATCGACAGAAGCGGTATGTGGTACACCTTC. It is translated as CASSIDRSGMWYTF.